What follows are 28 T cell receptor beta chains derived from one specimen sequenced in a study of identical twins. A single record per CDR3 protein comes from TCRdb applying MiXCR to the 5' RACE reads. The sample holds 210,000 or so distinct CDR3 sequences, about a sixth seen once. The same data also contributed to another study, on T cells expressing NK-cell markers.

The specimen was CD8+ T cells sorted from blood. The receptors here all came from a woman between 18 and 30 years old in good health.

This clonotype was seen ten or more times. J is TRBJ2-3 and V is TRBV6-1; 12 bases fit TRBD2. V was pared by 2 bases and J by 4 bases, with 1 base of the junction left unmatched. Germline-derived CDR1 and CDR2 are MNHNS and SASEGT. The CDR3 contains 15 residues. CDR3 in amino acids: CASSELAGGPDTQYF. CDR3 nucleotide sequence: TGTGCCAGCAGTGAACTAGCGGGAGGGCCAGATACGCAGTATTTT.

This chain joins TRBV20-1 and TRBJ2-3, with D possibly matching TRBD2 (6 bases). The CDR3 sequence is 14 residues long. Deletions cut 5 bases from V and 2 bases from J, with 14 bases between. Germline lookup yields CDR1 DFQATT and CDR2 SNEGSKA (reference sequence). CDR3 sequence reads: CSAQGLLLTDTQYF. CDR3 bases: TGCAGTGCTCAAGGACTACTCCTCACAGATACGCAGTATTTT.

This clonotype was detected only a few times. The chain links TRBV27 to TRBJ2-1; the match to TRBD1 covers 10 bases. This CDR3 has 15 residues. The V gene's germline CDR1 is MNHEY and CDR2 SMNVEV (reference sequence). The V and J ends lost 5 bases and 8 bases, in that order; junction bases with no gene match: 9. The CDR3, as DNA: TGTGCCAGCAGTCACCCGGGACAGGGGATCGATGAGCAGTTCTTC. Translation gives CASSHPGQGIDEQFF.

CDR3 sequence reads: CASSYSGGVYEQYF. The CDR3 DNA follows: TGTGCCAGCAGTTATAGCGGGGGAGTATACGAGCAGTACTTC. The chain has TRBV12-3 or TRBV12-4 and TRBJ2-7; 9 bases agree with TRBD2. CDR3 length: 14 residues. Germline trimming cut 4 bases from V and 4 bases from J; bases unmatched to any gene: 5.

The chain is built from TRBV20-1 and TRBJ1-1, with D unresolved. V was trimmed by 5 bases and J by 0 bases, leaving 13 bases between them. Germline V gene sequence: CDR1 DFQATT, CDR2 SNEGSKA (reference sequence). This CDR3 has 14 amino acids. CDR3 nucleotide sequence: TGCAGTGCTCGCGTCCCCAGTGTGAACACTGAAGCTTTCTTT. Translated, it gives CSARVPSVNTEAFF.

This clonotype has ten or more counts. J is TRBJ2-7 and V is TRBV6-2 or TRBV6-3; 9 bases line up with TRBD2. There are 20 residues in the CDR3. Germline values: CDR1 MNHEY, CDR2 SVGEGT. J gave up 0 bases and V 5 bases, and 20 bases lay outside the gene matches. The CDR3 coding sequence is TGTGCCAGCAGTACCCCCTGGAGCGGGGGGACGCTCCTTAGCTCCTACGAGCAGTACTTC. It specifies CASSTPWSGGTLLSSYEQYF.

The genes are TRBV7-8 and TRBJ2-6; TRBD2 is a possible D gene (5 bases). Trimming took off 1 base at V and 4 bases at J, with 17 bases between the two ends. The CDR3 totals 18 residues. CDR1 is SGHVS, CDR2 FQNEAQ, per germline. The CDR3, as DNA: TGTGCCAGCAGCTTAGAACAGAGGATTCTAGCCGGGGCCAACGTCCTGACTTTC. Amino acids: CASSLEQRILAGANVLTF.

The CDR3 here is CASRGAAVANYGYTF. For the CDR3, the DNA is TGTGCCAGCAGGGGAGCGGCGGTGGCTAACTATGGCTACACCTTC. The chain joins TRBV12-3 or TRBV12-4 to TRBJ1-2, with D unclear. The CDR3 sequence is 15 residues long. Trimming removed 6 bases at V and 0 bases at J, with 14 bases between.

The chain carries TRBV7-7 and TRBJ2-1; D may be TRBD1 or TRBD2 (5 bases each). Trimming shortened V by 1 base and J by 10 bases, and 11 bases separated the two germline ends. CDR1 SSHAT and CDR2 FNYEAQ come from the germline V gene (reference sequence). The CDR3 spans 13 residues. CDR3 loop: CASSLVGDGEQFF. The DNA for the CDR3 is TGTGCCAGCAGCTTAGTAGGGGACGGGGAGCAGTTCTTC.

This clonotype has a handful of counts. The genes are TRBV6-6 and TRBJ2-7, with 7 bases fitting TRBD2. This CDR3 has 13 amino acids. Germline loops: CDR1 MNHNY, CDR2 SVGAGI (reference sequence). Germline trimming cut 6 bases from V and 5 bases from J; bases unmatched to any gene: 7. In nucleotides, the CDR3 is TGTGCCAGCAGCCTTACTAGCGTCCACGAGCAGTACTTC. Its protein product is CASSLTSVHEQYF.

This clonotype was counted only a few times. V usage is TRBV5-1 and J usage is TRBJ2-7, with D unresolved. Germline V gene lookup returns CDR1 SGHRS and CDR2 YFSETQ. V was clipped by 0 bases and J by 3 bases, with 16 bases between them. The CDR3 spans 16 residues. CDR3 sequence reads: CASSLVWAAGFYEQYF. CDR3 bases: TGCGCCAGCAGCTTGGTATGGGCAGCTGGGTTCTACGAGCAGTACTTC. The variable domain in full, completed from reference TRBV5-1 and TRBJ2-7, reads KAGVTQTPRYLIKTRGQQVTLSCSPISGHRSVSWYQQTPGQGLQFLFEYFSETQRNKGNFPGRFSGRQFSNSRSEMNVSTLELGDSALYLCASSLVWAAGFYEQYFGPGTRLTVT.

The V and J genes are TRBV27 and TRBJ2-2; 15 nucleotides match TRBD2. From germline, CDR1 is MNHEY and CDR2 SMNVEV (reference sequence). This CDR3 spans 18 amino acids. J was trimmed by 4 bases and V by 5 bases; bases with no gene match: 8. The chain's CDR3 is CASSGLAGGPSFTGELFF. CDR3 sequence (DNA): TGTGCCAGCAGTGGACTAGCGGGAGGGCCCTCTTTCACCGGGGAGCTGTTTTTT.

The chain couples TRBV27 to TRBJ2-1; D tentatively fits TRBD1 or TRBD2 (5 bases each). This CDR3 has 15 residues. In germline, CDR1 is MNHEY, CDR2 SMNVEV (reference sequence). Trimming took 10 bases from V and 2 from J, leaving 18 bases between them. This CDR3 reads CATRRGTRAYNEQFF. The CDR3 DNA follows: TGTGCCACCCGCCGAGGGACCCGAGCCTACAATGAGCAGTTCTTC.

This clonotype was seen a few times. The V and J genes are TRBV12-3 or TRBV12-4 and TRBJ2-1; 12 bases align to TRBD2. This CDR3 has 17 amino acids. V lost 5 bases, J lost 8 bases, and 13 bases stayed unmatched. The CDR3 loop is CASSPPGGGLAGYEQFF. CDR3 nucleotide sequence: TGTGCCAGCAGTCCCCCCGGCGGGGGACTAGCGGGTTATGAGCAGTTCTTC.

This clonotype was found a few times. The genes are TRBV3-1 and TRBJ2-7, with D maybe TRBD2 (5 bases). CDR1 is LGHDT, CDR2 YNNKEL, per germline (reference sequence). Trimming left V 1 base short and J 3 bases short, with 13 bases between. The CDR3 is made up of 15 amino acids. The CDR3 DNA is TGTGCCAGCAGCCAAGCAAGCGGATATTTCTACGAGCAGTACTTC. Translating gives CASSQASGYFYEQYF.

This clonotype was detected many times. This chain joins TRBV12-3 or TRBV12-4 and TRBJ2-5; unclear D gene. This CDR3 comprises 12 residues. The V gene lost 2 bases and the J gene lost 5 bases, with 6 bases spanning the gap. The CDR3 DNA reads TGTGCCAGCAGTTTACTACGGGAGACCCAGTACTTC. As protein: CASSLLRETQYF.

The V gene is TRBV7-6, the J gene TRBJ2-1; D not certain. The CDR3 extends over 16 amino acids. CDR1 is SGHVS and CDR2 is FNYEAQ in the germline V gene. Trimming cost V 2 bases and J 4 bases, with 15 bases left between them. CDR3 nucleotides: TGTGCCAGCAGCTTATCAAGGGCGCCGGGTTACAATGAGCAGTTCTTC. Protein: CASSLSRAPGYNEQFF.

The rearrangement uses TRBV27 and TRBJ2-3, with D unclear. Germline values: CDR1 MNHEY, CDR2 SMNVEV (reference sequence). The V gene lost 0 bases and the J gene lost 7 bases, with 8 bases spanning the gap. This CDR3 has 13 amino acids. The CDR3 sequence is CASSLSRYNTQYF. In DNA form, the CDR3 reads TGTGCCAGCAGTTTATCCCGTTATAATACGCAGTATTTT.

The CDR3 is CASSPDRVVGNTIYF. The CDR3 DNA sequence: TGTGCCAGCAGCCCAGACAGGGTGGTCGGAAACACCATATATTTT. This chain links TRBV6-1 with TRBJ1-3, with 7 bases matching TRBD1. The CDR3 consists of 15 residues. Germline V CDR1 and CDR2: MNHNS, SASEGT. Trimming took 6 bases from V and 4 from J; bases not matched to a gene: 9.

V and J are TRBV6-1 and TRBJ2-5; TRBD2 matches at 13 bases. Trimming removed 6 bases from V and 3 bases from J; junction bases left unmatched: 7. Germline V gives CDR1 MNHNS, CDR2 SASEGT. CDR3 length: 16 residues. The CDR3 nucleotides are TGTGCCAGCAGCTCCGATGGGACTAGCGGGAAAGAGACCCAGTACTTC. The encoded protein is CASSSDGTSGKETQYF.

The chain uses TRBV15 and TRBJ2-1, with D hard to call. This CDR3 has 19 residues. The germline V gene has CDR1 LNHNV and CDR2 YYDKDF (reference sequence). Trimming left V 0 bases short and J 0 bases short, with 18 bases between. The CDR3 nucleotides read TGTGCCACCAGCAGAGACCCGACCCGACTCTCCCTCTCCTACAATGAGCAGTTCTTC. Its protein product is CATSRDPTRLSLSYNEQFF.

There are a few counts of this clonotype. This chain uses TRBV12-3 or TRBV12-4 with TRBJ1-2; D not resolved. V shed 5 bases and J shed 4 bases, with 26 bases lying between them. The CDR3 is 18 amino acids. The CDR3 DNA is TGTGCCAGCAGTCCTCCACTCGACCGAGCGCCCCTAGTCTATGGCTACACCTTC. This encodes CASSPPLDRAPLVYGYTF.

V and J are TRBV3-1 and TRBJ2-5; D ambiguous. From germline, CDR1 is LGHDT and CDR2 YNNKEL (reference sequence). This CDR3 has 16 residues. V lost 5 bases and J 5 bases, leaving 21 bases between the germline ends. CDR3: CASSYYIGRSPETQYF. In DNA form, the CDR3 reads TGTGCCAGCAGCTACTATATCGGACGGTCCCCGGAGACCCAGTACTTC.

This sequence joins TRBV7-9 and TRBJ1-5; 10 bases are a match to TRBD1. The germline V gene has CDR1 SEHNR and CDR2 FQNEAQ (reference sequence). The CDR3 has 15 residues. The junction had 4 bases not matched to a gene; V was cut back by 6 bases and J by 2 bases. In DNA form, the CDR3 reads TGTGCCAGCAGTTTCGGACAGGGGGGCAATCAGCCCCAGCATTTT. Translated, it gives CASSFGQGGNQPQHF.

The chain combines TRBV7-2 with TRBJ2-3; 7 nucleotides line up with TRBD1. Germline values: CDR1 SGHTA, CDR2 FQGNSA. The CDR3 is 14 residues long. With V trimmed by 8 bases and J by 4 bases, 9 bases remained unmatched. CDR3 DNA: TGTGCCAGCTTGCCACAGGGGATCCCAGATACGCAGTATTTT. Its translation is CASLPQGIPDTQYF.

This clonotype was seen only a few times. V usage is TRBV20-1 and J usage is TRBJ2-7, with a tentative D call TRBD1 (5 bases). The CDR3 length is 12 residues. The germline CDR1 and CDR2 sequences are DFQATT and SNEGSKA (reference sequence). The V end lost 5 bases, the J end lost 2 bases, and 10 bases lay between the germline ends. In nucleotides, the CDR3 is TGCAGTGCTCCCGACAGAGCCTACGAGCAGTACTTC. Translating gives CSAPDRAYEQYF.

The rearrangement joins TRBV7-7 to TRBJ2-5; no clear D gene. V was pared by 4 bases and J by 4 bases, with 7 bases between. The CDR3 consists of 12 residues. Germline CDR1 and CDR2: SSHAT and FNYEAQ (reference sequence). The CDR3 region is CASSYLGETQYF. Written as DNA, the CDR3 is TGTGCCAGCAGCTACTTGGGAGAGACCCAGTACTTC. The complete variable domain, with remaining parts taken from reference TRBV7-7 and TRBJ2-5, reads GAGVSQSPRYKVTKRGQDVTLRCDPISSHATLYWYQQALGQGPEFLTYFNYEAQPDKSGLPSDRFSAERPEGSISTLTIQRTEQRDSAMYRCASSYLGETQYFGPGTRLLVL.

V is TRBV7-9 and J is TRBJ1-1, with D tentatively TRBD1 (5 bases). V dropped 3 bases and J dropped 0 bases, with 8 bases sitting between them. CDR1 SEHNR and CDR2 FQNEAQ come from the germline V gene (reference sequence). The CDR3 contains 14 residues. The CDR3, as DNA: TGTGCCAGCAGCTTTAGACAGATGAACACTGAAGCTTTCTTT. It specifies CASSFRQMNTEAFF.